This TCR beta chain is drawn from a study of a mutant IDH1 vaccine in newly diagnosed glioma. About the study: Before enrollment, the patients had been treated with radiotherapy alone, temozolomide alone, or both together. Most of them had received both.

Assay: immunoSEQ multiplex PCR; the TCRdb copy retains only in-frame clones and omits some. The sample yields about 67,000 clones, around 88% seen once. This CDR3 is 12 amino acids long. Germline CDR1 reads SNHLY; CDR2 reads FYNNEI. Deletions cut 3 bases from V and 3 bases from J, with 6 bases between. Time point of the sample: baseline, week 1 (first vaccination visit). Stated treatment: pre-vaccination baseline after standard-of-care therapy. Astrocytomas that were new, WHO grade 3 or 4, IDH1-mutant and ATRX-lost were present in the donors. The receptor was isolated from a woman under 30 with glioma. Some clones in this sample may be carry-over from other donors' samples. This specimen was peripheral blood mononuclear cells (PBMCs), taken from a glioma patient treated with radiotherapy, temozolomide or both. This sequence joins TRBV2 and TRBJ2-7; D possibly corresponds to TRBD2 (6 bases). The CDR3 DNA reads TGTGCCAGCAGTGAGGGACTCTACGAGCAGTACTTC. It translates to CASSEGLYEQYF.